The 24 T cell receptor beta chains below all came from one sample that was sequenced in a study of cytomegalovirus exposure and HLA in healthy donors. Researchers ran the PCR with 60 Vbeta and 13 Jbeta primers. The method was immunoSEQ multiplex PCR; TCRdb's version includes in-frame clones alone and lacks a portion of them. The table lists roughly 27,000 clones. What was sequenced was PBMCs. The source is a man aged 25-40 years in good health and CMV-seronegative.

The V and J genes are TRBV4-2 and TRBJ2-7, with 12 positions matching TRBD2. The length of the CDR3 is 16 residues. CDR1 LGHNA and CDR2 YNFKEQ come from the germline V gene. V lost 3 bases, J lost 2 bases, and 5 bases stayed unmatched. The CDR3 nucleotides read TGTGCCAGCAGCCAGAATCTAGCGGGGGGGCCCTACGAGCAGTACTTC. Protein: CASSQNLAGGPYEQYF.

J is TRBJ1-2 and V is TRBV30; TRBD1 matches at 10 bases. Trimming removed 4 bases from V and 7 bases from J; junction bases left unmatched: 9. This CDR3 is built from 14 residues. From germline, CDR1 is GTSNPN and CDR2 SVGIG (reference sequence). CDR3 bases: TGTGCCTGGACCCGGGACAGGGGATCAGCTGGCTACACCTTC. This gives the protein CAWTRDRGSAGYTF. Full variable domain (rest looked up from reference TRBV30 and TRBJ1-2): SQTIHQWPATLVQPVGSPLSLECTVEGTSNPNLYWYRQAAGRGLQLLFYSVGIGQISSEVPQNLSASRPQDRQFILSSKKLLLSDSGFYLCAWTRDRGSAGYTFGSGTRLTVV.

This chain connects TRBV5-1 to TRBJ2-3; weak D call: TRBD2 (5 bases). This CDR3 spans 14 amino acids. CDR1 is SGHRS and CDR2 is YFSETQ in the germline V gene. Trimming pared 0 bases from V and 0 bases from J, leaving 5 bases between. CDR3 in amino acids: CASSLGGSTDTQYF. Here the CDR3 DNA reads TGCGCCAGCAGCTTGGGCGGGAGCACAGATACGCAGTATTTT.

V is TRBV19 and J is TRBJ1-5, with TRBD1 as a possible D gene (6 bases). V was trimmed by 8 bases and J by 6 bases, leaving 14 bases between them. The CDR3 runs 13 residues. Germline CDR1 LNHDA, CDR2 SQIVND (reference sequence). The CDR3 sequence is CASGGGGVQPQHF. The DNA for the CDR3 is TGTGCCAGTGGGGGAGGGGGGGTTCAGCCCCAGCATTTT. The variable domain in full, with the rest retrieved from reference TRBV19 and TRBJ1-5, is DGGITQSPKYLFRKEGQNVTLSCEQNLNHDAMYWYRQDPGQGLRLIYYSQIVNDFQKGDIAEGYSVSREKKESFPLTVTSAQKNPTAFYLCASGGGGVQPQHFGDGTRLSIL.

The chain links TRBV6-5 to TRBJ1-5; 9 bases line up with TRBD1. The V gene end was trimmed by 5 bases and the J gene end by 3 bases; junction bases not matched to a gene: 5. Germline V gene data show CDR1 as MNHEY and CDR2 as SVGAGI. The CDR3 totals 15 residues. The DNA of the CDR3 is TGTGCCAGCAGTACGCGACAGGGGGTCAATCAGCCCCAGCATTTT. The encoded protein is CASSTRQGVNQPQHF.

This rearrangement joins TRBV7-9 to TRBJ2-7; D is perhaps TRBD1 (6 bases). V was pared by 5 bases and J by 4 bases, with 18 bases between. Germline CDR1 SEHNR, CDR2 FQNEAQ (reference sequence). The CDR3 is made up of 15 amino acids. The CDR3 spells CASSPLNTGRYEQYF. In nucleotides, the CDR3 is TGTGCCAGCAGCCCGCTGAACACAGGGCGATACGAGCAGTACTTC.

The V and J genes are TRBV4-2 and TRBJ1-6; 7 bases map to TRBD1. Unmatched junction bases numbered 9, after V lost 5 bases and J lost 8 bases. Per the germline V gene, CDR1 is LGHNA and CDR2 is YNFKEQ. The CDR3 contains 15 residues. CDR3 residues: CASSYWTGLYSPLHF. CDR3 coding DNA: TGTGCCAGCAGCTACTGGACAGGACTCTATTCACCCCTCCACTTT.

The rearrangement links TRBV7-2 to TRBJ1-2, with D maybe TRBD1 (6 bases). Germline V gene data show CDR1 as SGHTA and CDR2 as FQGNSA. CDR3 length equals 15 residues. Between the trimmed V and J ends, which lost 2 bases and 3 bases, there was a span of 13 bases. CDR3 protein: CASSLLTGGDYGYTF. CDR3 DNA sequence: TGTGCCAGCAGCTTACTGACAGGAGGCGACTATGGCTACACCTTC.

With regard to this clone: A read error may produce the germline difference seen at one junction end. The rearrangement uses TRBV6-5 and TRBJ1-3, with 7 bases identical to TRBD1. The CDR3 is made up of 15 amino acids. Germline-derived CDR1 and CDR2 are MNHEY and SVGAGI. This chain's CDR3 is CTSSRDRNSGNTIYF. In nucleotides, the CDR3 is TGTACCAGCAGTAGGGACAGAAATTCTGGAAACACCATATATTTT.

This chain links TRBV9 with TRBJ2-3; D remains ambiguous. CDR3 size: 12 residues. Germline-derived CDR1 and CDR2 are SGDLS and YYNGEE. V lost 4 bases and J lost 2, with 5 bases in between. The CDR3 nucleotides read TGTGCCAGCAGCTTTAACACAGATACGCAGTATTTT. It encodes CASSFNTDTQYF.

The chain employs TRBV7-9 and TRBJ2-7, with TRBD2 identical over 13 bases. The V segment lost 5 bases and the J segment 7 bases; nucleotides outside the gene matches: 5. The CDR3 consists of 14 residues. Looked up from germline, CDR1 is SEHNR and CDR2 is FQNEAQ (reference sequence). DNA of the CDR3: TGTGCCAGCAGCATAGGGACTAGCGGGGCTGAGCAGTACTTC. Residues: CASSIGTSGAEQYF.

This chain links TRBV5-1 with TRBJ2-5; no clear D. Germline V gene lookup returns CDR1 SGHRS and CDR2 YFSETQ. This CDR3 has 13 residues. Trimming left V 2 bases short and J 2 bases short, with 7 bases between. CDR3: CASSFLVQETQYF. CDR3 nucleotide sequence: TGCGCCAGCAGCTTCCTAGTACAAGAGACCCAGTACTTC. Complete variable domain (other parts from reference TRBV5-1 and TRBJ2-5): KAGVTQTPRYLIKTRGQQVTLSCSPISGHRSVSWYQQTPGQGLQFLFEYFSETQRNKGNFPGRFSGRQFSNSRSEMNVSTLELGDSALYLCASSFLVQETQYFGPGTRLLVL.

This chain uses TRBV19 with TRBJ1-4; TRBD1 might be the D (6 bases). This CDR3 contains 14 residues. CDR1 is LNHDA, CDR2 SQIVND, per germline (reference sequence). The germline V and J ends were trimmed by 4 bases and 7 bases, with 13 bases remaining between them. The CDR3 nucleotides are TGTGCCAGTAGTACAGGGACACTGCCTGAAAAACTGTTTTTT. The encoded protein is CASSTGTLPEKLFF.

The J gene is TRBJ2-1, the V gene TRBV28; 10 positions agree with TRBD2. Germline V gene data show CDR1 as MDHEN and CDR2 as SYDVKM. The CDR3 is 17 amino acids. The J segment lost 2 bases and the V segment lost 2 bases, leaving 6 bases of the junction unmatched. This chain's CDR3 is CASSLPWTSGPYNEQFF. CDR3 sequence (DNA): TGTGCCAGCAGTTTACCGTGGACTAGCGGACCCTACAATGAGCAGTTCTTC.

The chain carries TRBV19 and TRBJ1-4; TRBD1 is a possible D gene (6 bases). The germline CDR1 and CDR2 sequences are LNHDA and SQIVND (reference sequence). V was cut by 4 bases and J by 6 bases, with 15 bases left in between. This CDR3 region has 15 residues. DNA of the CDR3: TGTGCCAGTAGTAGTCACAGGGTGACTGATGAAAAACTGTTTTTT. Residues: CASSSHRVTDEKLFF.

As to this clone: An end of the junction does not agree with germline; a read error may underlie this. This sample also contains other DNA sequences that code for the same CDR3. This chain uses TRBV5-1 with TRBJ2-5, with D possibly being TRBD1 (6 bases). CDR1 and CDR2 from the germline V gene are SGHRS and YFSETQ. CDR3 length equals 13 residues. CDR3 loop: CASKETGPETQYF. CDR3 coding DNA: TGTGCCAGCAAAGAAACAGGGCCGGAGACCCAGTACTTC. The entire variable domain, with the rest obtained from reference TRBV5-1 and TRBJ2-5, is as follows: KAGVTQTPRYLIKTRGQQVTLSCSPISGHRSVSWYQQTPGQGLQFLFEYFSETQRNKGNFPGRFSGRQFSNSRSEMNVSTLELGDSALYLCASKETGPETQYFGPGTRLLVL.

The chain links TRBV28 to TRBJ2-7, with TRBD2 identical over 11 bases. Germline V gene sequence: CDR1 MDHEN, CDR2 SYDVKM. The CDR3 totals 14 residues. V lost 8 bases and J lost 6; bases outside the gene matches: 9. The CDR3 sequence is CASGLVAGGGEQYF. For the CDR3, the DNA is TGTGCCAGCGGCCTCGTAGCGGGAGGGGGCGAGCAGTACTTC. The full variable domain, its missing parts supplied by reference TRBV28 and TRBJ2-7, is DVKVTQSSRYLVKRTGEKVFLECVQDMDHENMFWYRQDPGLGLRLIYFSYDVKMKEKGDIPEGYSVSREKKERFSLILESASTNQTSMYLCASGLVAGGGEQYFGPGTRLTVT.

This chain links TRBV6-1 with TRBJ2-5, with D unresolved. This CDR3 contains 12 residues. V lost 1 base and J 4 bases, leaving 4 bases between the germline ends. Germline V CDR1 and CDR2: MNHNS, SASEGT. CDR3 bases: TGTGCCAGCAGTGAAGTCGGAGAGACCCAGTACTTC. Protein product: CASSEVGETQYF.

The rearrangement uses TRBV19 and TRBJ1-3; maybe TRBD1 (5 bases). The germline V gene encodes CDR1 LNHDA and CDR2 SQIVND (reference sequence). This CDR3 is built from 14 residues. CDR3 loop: CGTSGTALGNTIYF. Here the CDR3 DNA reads TGTGGCACCTCCGGGACTGCGCTTGGAAACACCATATATTTT.

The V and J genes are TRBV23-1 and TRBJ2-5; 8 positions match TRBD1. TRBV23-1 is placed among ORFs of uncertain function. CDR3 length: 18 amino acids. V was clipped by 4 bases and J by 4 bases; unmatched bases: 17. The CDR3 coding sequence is TGCGCCAGCAGTCTTTTAGCCCAAGCAGGGGGCTCCGGAGAGACCCAGTACTTC. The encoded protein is CASSLLAQAGGSGETQYF.

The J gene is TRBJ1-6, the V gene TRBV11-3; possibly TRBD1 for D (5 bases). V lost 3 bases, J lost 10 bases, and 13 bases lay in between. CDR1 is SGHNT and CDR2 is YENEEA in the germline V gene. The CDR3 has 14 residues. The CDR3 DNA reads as TGTGCCAGCAGCTTCGGCGGCGGGGGGTCACCCCTCCACTTT. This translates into CASSFGGGGSPLHF.

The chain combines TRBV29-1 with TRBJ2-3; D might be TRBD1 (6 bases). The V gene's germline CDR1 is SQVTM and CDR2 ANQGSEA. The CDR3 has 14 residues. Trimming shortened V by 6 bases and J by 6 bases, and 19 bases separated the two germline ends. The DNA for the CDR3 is TGCAGCGTACAAGGCAGGGGATCGGGCGATACGCAGTATTTT. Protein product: CSVQGRGSGDTQYF.

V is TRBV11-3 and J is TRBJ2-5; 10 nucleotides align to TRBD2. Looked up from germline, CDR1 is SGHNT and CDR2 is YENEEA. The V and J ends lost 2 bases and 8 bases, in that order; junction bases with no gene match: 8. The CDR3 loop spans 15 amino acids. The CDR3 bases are TGTGCCAGCAGCTTATCCGGGACTAGCGCCCCTACCCAGTACTTC. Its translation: CASSLSGTSAPTQYF.

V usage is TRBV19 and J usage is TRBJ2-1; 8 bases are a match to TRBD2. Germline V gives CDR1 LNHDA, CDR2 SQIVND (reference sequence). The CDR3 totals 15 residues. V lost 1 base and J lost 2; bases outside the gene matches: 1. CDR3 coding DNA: TGTGCCAGTAGTATAGTAGCGGGGACCTACAATGAGCAGTTCTTC. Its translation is CASSIVAGTYNEQFF.